The text below deals with one TCR beta chain. The data are from a study of blood T cell repertoires in COVID-19. Germline V gene data show CDR1 as SGHRS and CDR2 as YFSETQ. The CDR3 is made up of 13 amino acids. Trimming took 2 bases from V and 3 from J, leaving 6 bases between them. As originally analysed: Amplification of reference gene primers provided the estimated nucleated cell counts. Assay used: immunoSEQ multiplex PCR; TCRdb lists only in-frame clones, some missing. The DNA gave D and trimming, while V, J and clone size come from that table. The sample lists about 160,000 clones, roughly 90% seen once, with approximately 4.1% in the top ten.

The sequence derives from a woman aged 55-70 years who had recovered from COVID-19. The sequencing sample was made of peripheral blood. This chain links TRBV5-1 with TRBJ1-5; D might be TRBD1 (5 bases). The CDR3 reads CASSLQDNQPQHF. CDR3 bases: TGCGCCAGCAGCTTACAGGACAATCAGCCCCAGCATTTT.